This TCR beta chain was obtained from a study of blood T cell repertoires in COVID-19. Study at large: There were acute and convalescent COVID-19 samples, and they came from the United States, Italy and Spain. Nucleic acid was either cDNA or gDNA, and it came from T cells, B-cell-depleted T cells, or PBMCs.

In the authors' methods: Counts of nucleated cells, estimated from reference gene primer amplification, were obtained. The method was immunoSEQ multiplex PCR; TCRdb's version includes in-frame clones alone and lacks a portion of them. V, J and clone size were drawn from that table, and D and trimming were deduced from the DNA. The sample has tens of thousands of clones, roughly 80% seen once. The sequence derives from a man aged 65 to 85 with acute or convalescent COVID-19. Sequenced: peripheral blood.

CDR3 in amino acids: CASSEGQFTEAFF. DNA for the CDR3: TGTGCCAGCAGTGAGGGACAGTTCACTGAAGCTTTCTTT. This chain uses TRBV25-1 with TRBJ1-1; 7 bases match TRBD1. V shed 3 bases and J 4 bases; nucleotides not matched to a gene: 2. The CDR3 runs to 13 residues. Germline lookup yields CDR1 MGHDK and CDR2 SYGVNS.